Sequencing of this T cell receptor (beta chain) was carried out in a study of cytomegalovirus exposure and HLA in healthy donors. Both 60 Vbeta primers and 13 Jbeta primers went into the PCR. Sequenced by immunoSEQ multiplex PCR; TCRdb stores in-frame clones only, minus some. Of approximately 170,000 clones in the sample, roughly two thirds are singletons; the top ten hold about 2.9%. The receptor was derived from a middle-aged woman in good health and CMV-seropositive. The sequenced material came from PBMCs.

CDR3 sequence: CASSPQDTATNEKLFF. The CDR3 DNA reads as TGTGCCAGCTCACCTCAAGATACTGCAACTAATGAAAAACTGTTTTTT. This sequence joins TRBV18 and TRBJ1-4; D remains ambiguous. V lost 3 bases and J lost 0, with 11 bases in between. The CDR3 has 16 amino acids. Germline values: CDR1 KGHSH, CDR2 LQKENI.